The rows below give T cell receptor beta chains drawn from one sample of a study of blood T cell repertoires in COVID-19. Here immunoSEQ multiplex PCR was the method, and the copy in TCRdb shows in-frame clones only, minus some. The table lists some 400,000 clones, around 87% of them singletons. The specimen was peripheral blood. These receptors were obtained from a woman in her sixties with COVID-19, enrolled during active disease. The CDR3 runs from the conserved cysteine through the conserved F or W. The D gene is left open where the match is weak. Expanded clones get a size class; other rows say once, few or many, or leave the size out.

j_gene | v_gene | d_gene | abundance | CDR3aa | CDR3nt
TRBJ2-3 | TRBV24-1 | TRBD1 | NA | CATSDRDRGTDTQYF | TGTGCCACCAGTGACAGGGACAGGGGTACAGATACGCAGTATTTT
TRBJ1-2 | TRBV14 | TRBD1 | NA | CASSPKWTGNYGYTF | TGTGCCAGCAGCCCGAAATGGACAGGGAACTATGGCTACACCTTC
TRBJ1-4 | TRBV6-1 | TRBD1 | NA | CASSELGRETATGRREKLFF | TGTGCCAGCAGTGAATTAGGGCGTGAGACAGCGACAGGGCGCAGGGAAAAACTGTTTTTT
TRBJ2-3 | TRBV12-3/TRBV12-4 | NA | NA | CASSLRATDTQYF | TGTGCCAGCAGTTTGAGGGCCACAGATACGCAGTATTTT
TRBJ1-3 | TRBV5-1 | TRBD1 | NA | CASSQGTGRGNTIYF | TGCGCCAGCAGCCAAGGGACAGGACGTGGAAACACCATATATTTT
TRBJ1-1 | TRBV6-5 | NA | NA | CASADWNTEAFF | TGTGCCAGCGCGGACTGGAACACTGAAGCTTTCTTT
TRBJ1-2 | TRBV2 | NA | NA | CASTSTDHYGYTF | TGTGCCAGCACCTCGACAGATCACTATGGCTACACCTTC
TRBJ2-5 | TRBV24-1 | TRBD2 | NA | CATSDETSGGVETQYF | TGTGCCACCAGTGACGAGACTAGCGGGGGGGTAGAGACCCAGTACTTC
TRBJ1-1 | TRBV27 | NA | NA | CASSPRGNTEAFF | TGTGCCAGCAGTCCCAGGGGGAACACTGAAGCTTTCTTT
TRBJ2-7 | TRBV20-1 | TRBD1 | NA | CSASRPRGTDEQYF | TGCAGTGCTAGTCGGCCCAGGGGGACGGACGAGCAGTACTTC
TRBJ2-1 | TRBV5-4 | NA | NA | CASVRGESNEQFF | TGTGCCAGCGTCAGGGGAGAGAGCAATGAGCAGTTCTTC
TRBJ2-2 | TRBV5-1 | TRBD2 | NA | CASSSGRPTVGELFF | TGCGCCAGCAGCTCCGGGAGGCCGACGGTCGGGGAGCTGTTTTTT
TRBJ1-1 | TRBV21-1 | NA | NA | CASSRTRISPGAEDTEAFF | TGTGCCAGCAGCCGAACCCGAATTTCTCCAGGGGCTGAGGACACTGAAGCTTTCTTT
TRBJ1-1 | TRBV5-1 | TRBD1 | once | CASSGDSLNTEAFF | TGCGCCAGCAGCGGGGACAGCTTGAACACTGAAGCTTTCTTT
TRBJ1-1 | TRBV18 | NA | NA | CASSPRQASNTEAFF | TGTGCCAGCTCACCTCGACAGGCCTCAAACACTGAAGCTTTCTTT
TRBJ1-2 | TRBV10-3 | NA | NA | CAISVSGMTYGYTF | TGTGCCATCAGTGTTTCAGGGATGACCTATGGCTACACCTTC
TRBJ1-6 | TRBV2 | TRBD1 | NA | CASSSGTGVLPLHF | TGTGCCAGCAGCTCCGGGACAGGGGTATTACCCCTCCACTTT
TRBJ1-2 | TRBV2 | NA | few | CASSDSGVGYGYTF | TGTGCCAGCAGTGATTCAGGGGTAGGATATGGCTACACCTTC
TRBJ2-1 | TRBV7-3 | TRBD2 | NA | CASSLIAGSYNEQFF | TGTGCCAGCAGCTTAATAGCGGGGTCCTACAATGAGCAGTTCTTC
TRBJ1-3 | TRBV7-9 | NA | NA | CASSLEQGTTIYF | TGTGCCAGCAGCTTGGAACAGGGAACCACCATATATTTT
TRBJ2-2 | TRBV11-1 | NA | NA | CASRPGRLEPGELFF | TGTGCCAGCAGACCTGGGAGACTTGAACCCGGGGAGCTGTTTTTT
TRBJ2-2 | TRBV6-2/TRBV6-3 | TRBD2 | NA | CASSGRGEPGELFF | TGTGCCAGCAGCGGGCGGGGGGAGCCCGGGGAGCTGTTTTTT
TRBJ2-3 | TRBV2 | TRBD2 | NA | CASGLLAGSGTQYF | TGTGCCAGCGGACTCCTAGCGGGGTCAGGTACGCAGTATTTT
TRBJ2-1 | TRBV5-1 | TRBD1 | NA | CASSLAGTVNEQFF | TGCGCCAGCAGCCTAGCAGGGACAGTCAATGAGCAGTTCTTC
TRBJ2-5 | TRBV7-7 | NA | NA | CASSPNAHGQETQYF | TGTGCTAGCAGCCCGAACGCCCACGGCCAAGAGACCCAGTACTTC
TRBJ2-7 | TRBV19 | NA | NA | CATSDQGNYYEQYF | TGTGCCACCTCCGATCAAGGCAACTACTACGAGCAGTACTTC
TRBJ1-6 | TRBV4-1 | TRBD1 | NA | CASSYRQGGSPLHF | TGCGCCAGCAGCTATCGACAGGGAGGTTCACCCCTCCACTTT
TRBJ2-2 | TRBV5-6 | TRBD1 | NA | CASSPRDRDTGELFF | TGTGCCAGCAGCCCAAGGGACAGGGACACCGGGGAGCTGTTTTTT
TRBJ1-3 | TRBV3-1/TRBV3-2 | NA | NA | CASSRGIQSLSGNTIYF | TGTGCCAGCAGCCGAGGAATACAATCCCTCTCTGGAAACACCATATATTTT
TRBJ2-7 | TRBV5-1 | NA | NA | CASRRNYEQYF | TGCGCCAGCAGGCGAAATTACGAGCAGTACTTC